Listed here are 11 T cell receptor beta chains from one sample, sequenced in a study of early T cells in non-severe SARS-CoV-2 infection. In TCRdb, the 5' RACE reads were re-called with MiXCR into one record per CDR3 protein. The table has fewer than 35,000 distinct CDR3 sequences, about 5% seen once. Sequenced input: whole blood. The receptors were gathered from an adult who was a healthcare worker with PCR-confirmed SARS-CoV-2 infection or an uninfected control (not recorded which).

This clonotype was found many times. The chain carries TRBV24-1 and TRBJ2-1; 9 bases fit TRBD1. The CDR3 length is 15 residues. V gave up 12 bases and J gave up 6 bases; unmatched junction bases: 14. Germline lookup yields CDR1 KGHDR and CDR2 SFDVKD. The CDR3 nucleotides are TGTGCCTCGTTACCGATCGGGACAGGGATCAATGAGCAGTTCTTC. Translation: CASLPIGTGINEQFF.

This clonotype has ten or more counts. CDR3 DNA: TGTGCCAGCAGCGAGACAGGGACTAATGAGCAGTTCTTC. This translates into CASSETGTNEQFF. This chain uses TRBV9 with TRBJ2-1; a possible D gene is TRBD1 (7 bases). CDR3 length equals 13 residues. V dropped 3 bases and J dropped 7 bases, with 11 bases sitting between them. Germline lookup yields CDR1 SGDLS and CDR2 YYNGEE.

V and J are TRBV2 and TRBJ2-2, with a weak D call TRBD2 (5 bases). The ends were cut back, 1 base at V and 5 bases at J, with 11 bases in the middle. Looked up from germline, CDR1 is SNHLY and CDR2 is FYNNEI. The CDR3 spans 15 residues. The CDR3 loop is CASSEGGDDTGELFF. The CDR3 DNA reads TGTGCCAGCAGTGAAGGGGGAGATGATACCGGGGAGCTGTTTTTT.

This clonotype was observed a handful of times. The V and J genes are TRBV3-1 and TRBJ1-6; D may be TRBD1 (6 bases). This CDR3 is 16 amino acids long. CDR1 and CDR2 (germline): LGHDT, YNNKEL (reference sequence). Deletions cut 4 bases from V and 5 bases from J, with 15 bases between. CDR3 region: CASSLRGIGNNSPLHF. In DNA form, the CDR3 reads TGTGCCAGCAGCCTCAGGGGTATAGGGAATAATTCACCCCTCCACTTT.

The chain has TRBV2 and TRBJ1-1, with D hard to call. V dropped 2 bases and J dropped 0 bases, with 7 bases sitting between them. Germline CDR1 is SNHLY and CDR2 is FYNNEI. This CDR3 has 14 amino acids. CDR3 coding DNA: TGTGCCAGCAGTGAAAGGGCGATGAACACTGAAGCTTTCTTT. This encodes CASSERAMNTEAFF.

The chain combines TRBV5-6 with TRBJ1-1; D remains ambiguous. Trimming removed 0 bases at V and 4 bases at J, with 10 bases between. The CDR3 contains 14 residues. The germline gives CDR1 SGHDT, CDR2 YYEEEE. The CDR3 DNA is TGTGCCAGCAGCTTGGCCGGGGAGGGCACTGAAGCTTTCTTT. Amino acids: CASSLAGEGTEAFF.

In this sample, this clonotype turned up a few times. The chain has TRBV7-2 and TRBJ2-5, with TRBD2 identical over 8 bases. The CDR3 runs 18 residues. CDR1 SGHTA and CDR2 FQGNSA come from the germline V gene. Germline trimming cut 4 bases from V and 5 bases from J; bases unmatched to any gene: 18. In DNA, the CDR3 is TGTGCCAGCAGCTCCGCCGCGGGGGCGCGGGGGGACTGGGAGACCCAGTACTTC. Amino acids: CASSSAAGARGDWETQYF.

The table lists this clonotype with a few counts. This chain connects TRBV18 to TRBJ1-1, with a weak D call TRBD1 (5 bases). Looked up from germline, CDR1 is KGHSH and CDR2 is LQKENI. Trimming stripped 3 bases from V and 0 bases from J, with 11 bases between. The CDR3 is made up of 15 amino acids. The CDR3 region has the DNA TGTGCCAGCTCACCTATCCCAGGGATGAACACTGAAGCTTTCTTT. As protein: CASSPIPGMNTEAFF.

This clonotype has ten or more counts. This chain links TRBV11-2 with TRBJ2-7; D is ambiguous. The CDR3 totals 15 residues. Per germline, CDR1 SGHAT and CDR2 FQNNGV. V was shortened by 1 base and J by 1 base, with 11 bases between the two germline ends. CDR3 DNA sequence: TGTGCCAGCAGCTTAGGCCCGGGCCCATCCTACGAGCAGTACTTC. This encodes CASSLGPGPSYEQYF.

The table lists this clonotype with many counts. The V call is TRBV12-3 or TRBV12-4, the J call TRBJ2-1; a possible D gene is TRBD2 (6 bases). CDR3 size: 15 residues. Trimming left V 3 bases short and J 0 bases short, with 9 bases between. The CDR3 reads CASSFLGGSYNEQFF. CDR3 sequence (DNA): TGTGCCAGCAGTTTTCTCGGGGGCTCCTACAATGAGCAGTTCTTC.

In this sample, this clonotype turned up many times. The rearrangement uses TRBV19 and TRBJ1-2; 7 positions match TRBD1. Per the germline V gene, CDR1 is LNHDA and CDR2 is SQIVND (reference sequence). CDR3 length: 15 amino acids. V trimming: 6 bases; J trimming: 2 bases; junction bases outside the gene matches: 9. CDR3 sequence (DNA): TGTGCCAGTAGCCGGGACAGAGGGCTAAACTATGGCTACACCTTC. It is translated as CASSRDRGLNYGYTF.